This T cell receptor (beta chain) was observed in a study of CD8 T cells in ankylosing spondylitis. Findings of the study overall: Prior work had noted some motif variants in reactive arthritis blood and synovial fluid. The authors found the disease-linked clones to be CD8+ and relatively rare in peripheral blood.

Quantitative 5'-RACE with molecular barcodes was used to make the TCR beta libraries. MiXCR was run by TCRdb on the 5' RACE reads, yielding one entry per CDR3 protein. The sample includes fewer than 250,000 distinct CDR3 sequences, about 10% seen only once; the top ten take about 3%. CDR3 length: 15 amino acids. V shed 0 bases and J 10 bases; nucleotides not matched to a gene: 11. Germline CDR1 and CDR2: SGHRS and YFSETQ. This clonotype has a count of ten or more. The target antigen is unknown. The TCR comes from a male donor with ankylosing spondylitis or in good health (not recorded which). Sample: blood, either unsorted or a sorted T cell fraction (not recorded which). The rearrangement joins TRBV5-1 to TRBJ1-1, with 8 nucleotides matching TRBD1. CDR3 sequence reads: CASSLASGQGGGAFF. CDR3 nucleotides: TGCGCCAGCAGCTTGGCCTCCGGACAGGGAGGTGGAGCTTTCTTT.